The sequence of this T cell receptor (beta chain) was determined in a study of T cells in Graves' hyperthyroidism and ophthalmopathy. Regions amplified from RNA transcripts were the TCR beta CDR3 regions. A set of HTBI primers served as the primers for a first-round RT-PCR of the TCR CDR3. Each CDR3 protein is one row after TCRdb ran MiXCR on the multiplex PCR reads. The table lists approximately 520,000 distinct CDR3 sequences, less than 25% of them singletons. This receptor was taken from a woman in her 30s with Graves' ophthalmopathy. The specimen sequenced was blood.

The CDR3 DNA follows: TGTGCCAGCAGCCATACGGGGGCTGAAGCTTTCTTT. Translating it yields CASSHTGAEAFF. This rearrangement joins TRBV14 to TRBJ1-1, with D possibly TRBD1 on 5 matching bases. Germline CDR1 reads SGHDN; CDR2 reads FVKESK. The V end lost 3 bases, the J end lost 6 bases, and 8 bases lay between the germline ends. CDR3 length equals 12 residues.